What follows describes a single TCR beta chain. Methods used by the authors: Quantification of nucleated cells was approximated via reference gene primer amplification. Profiling relied on immunoSEQ multiplex PCR, and the TCRdb table lists in-frame clones only, not all of them. V and J calls and clone size follow that table, whereas D and trimming were derived from the DNA. The sample holds about 120,000 clones; more than 75% are singletons and the top ten take around 3.3%. This entry is derived from a study of blood T cell repertoires in COVID-19. Study at large: COVID-19 samples, acute and convalescent, were from the United States, Italy and Spain. The analysed material was cDNA or gDNA that came from T cells, B-cell-depleted T cells, or PBMCs.

Source material: peripheral blood. This TCR was recovered from a man in his forties with acute or convalescent COVID-19.

The CDR3 reads CASKLAGGTYEQYF. CDR3 nucleotides: TGCGCCAGTAAACTAGCGGGGGGAACCTACGAGCAGTACTTC. V and J are TRBV5-1 and TRBJ2-7; 12 nucleotides align to TRBD2. V was clipped by 8 bases and J by 2 bases; unmatched bases: 5. The CDR3 extends over 14 amino acids. The germline gives CDR1 SGHRS, CDR2 YFSETQ.